The present T cell receptor beta chain was sequenced within a study of early T cells in non-severe SARS-CoV-2 infection (TCRdb year 2021). About the study as a whole: Because TCR sequencing was done on bulk RNA from unsorted whole blood, the alpha and beta chains could not be paired.

To prepare the library, 5' RACE was applied. The reads were generated on a NextSeq 500. To correct for sequencing error and PCR bias, the TCR library protocol tagged individual cDNA molecules with unique molecular identifiers. Both TCR alpha and beta chains were sequenced, and tight co-correlation was observed between alpha and beta sequence abundances in each sample. The authors processed their data as follows. V gene, J gene and CDR3 annotation of TCR sequences was performed with Decombinator V4. TCRs were defined as expanded if a significant change between any two time points was detected under a Poisson model with p below 0.0001. TCR abundances were normalised to the total number of TCRs sequenced per sample and expressed as counts per million. TRAV1-2 paired with TRAJ12, TRAJ20 or TRAJ33 defined MAIT TCRs, while TRAV10 paired with TRAJ18 defined iNKT TCRs. A search of VDJdb, accessed on 1 November 2021, was run for TCRs annotated to CMV, EBV and SARS-CoV-2, with TCRs annotated for multiple antigens excluded. TCRdb reprocessed the public reads (quality trimming at Q25 with fastp, clone calling with MiXCR) and kept in-frame beta chains. Under each unique CDR3 protein, matching rows form one entry showing the most common genes and DNA. The V and J calls follow TCRdb's processing rather than the paper's. The sample data list about 64,000 distinct CDR3 sequences, and around 14% of these were observed just once. The ten largest clones capture roughly 4.2% of the sample.

Set within a cohort of healthcare workers in London, UK, this nested case-control study involved weekly PCR testing of nasopharyngeal swabs along with blood sampling. Between 23 and 31 March 2020, the week of the UK lockdown, healthcare workers were enrolled and then followed up weekly for as long as 16 weeks. Paper-wide results and their limitations: VDJdb matching was skewed toward anti-spike CD8 responses, so virus-specific expansions were likely underestimated and private and CD4 specificities were missed.

The CDR3 has 18 amino acids, counting the end cysteine and phenylalanine. Only the CDR3 portion is preserved as DNA: 54 bases, with reading frame beginning at the first base. CDR1 SGHVS and CDR2 FNYEAQ are derived from the germline V gene. Trimming takes 2 bases off V and 1 base off J; junction bases not matched to a gene: 8. Concerning this clonotype itself: Its cognate antigen has yet to be identified. It has no much larger one-base neighbor in the sample; base qualities were not kept.

The sequence derives from an adult who was a healthcare worker with PCR-confirmed SARS-CoV-2 infection or an uninfected control (not recorded which). The sample consisted of whole blood. Recombination connected TRBV7-6 to TRBJ2-2; 9 central nucleotides agree with TRBD1. This receptor carries the CDR3 CASSLRPPGQGNTGELFF. The bases read TGTGCCAGCAGCTTAAGACCACCGGGACAGGGGAACACCGGGGAGCTGTTTTTT.